Listed here is a single TCR beta chain. The target antigen is unknown. These data originate in a study of OX40 agonist ivuxolimab in advanced cancers. General observations from the study: Certain nonresponding patients likewise had low normalized T-cell clonal expansion.

Patients were ruled out by autoimmune disease history or systemic immunosuppression. Blood sampling was done at baseline, cycle 4 day 1, and cycle 7 day 1. Repertoires were generated with immunoSEQ multiplex PCR, while TCRdb's copy carries only in-frame clones and drops some. Of about 64,000 clones listed, 87% are singletons. Germline lookup yields CDR1 SGHVS and CDR2 FQNEAQ. J gave up 5 bases and V 1 base, and 2 bases lay outside the gene matches. The CDR3 covers 13 residues. The clonotype was recovered from an adult with an advanced solid tumor such as melanoma, head and neck, liver or kidney cancer. The chain combines TRBV7-8 with TRBJ2-7; TRBD1 agrees at 7 bases. The sample consisted of CD4+ or CD8+ T cells sorted from blood, taken in a trial of the OX40 agonist ivuxolimab. CDR3 coding DNA: TGTGCCAGCAGCTTAGACAGGGGTAACGAGCAGTACTTC. This gives the protein CASSLDRGNEQYF.